This TCR beta chain derives from a study of blood T cell repertoires in COVID-19. For the study at large: The analysed material was cDNA or gDNA that came from T cells, B-cell-depleted T cells, or PBMCs.

Germline assignment: CDR1 SNHLY and CDR2 FYNNEI. This CDR3 is built from 14 residues. V lost 7 bases and J lost 2, with 14 bases in between. Here immunoSEQ multiplex PCR was the method, and the copy in TCRdb shows in-frame clones only, minus some. The data contain tens of thousands of clones, about 79% of them singletons. Sequenced material: peripheral blood. This sequence joins TRBV2 and TRBJ1-2; D not certain. The receptor was isolated from a woman in her fifties or sixties with acute or convalescent COVID-19. The CDR3 DNA sequence: TGTGCCAGCAAACTATTCGGCAGCAACTATGGCTACACCTTC. Its protein is CASKLFGSNYGYTF.